The 17 T cell receptor beta chains below all came from one sample that was sequenced in a study of blood T cell repertoires in COVID-19. Generated by immunoSEQ multiplex PCR, the TCRdb table keeps only in-frame clones and is missing some. The sample yields just under 350,000 clones, about 87% seen once. The sample taken for sequencing was peripheral blood. These receptor sequences come from a woman in her 50s with COVID-19, enrolled during active disease.

V gene TRBV3-1 (or the pseudogene TRBV3-2) combines with J gene TRBJ2-5, with D possibly TRBD1 on 6 matching bases. Looked up from germline, CDR1 is LGHDT and CDR2 is YNNKEL (reference sequence). The V end lost 4 bases, the J end lost 3 bases, and 18 bases lay between the germline ends. The CDR3 consists of 16 residues. The CDR3, as DNA: TGTGCCAGCAGCCGATCTCCCCAGGGGTTAAAAGAGACCCAGTACTTC. Protein product: CASSRSPQGLKETQYF.

The CDR3 bases are TGTGCCAGCAGCTTGGCTGGGCAGGTGAATCAGCCCCAGCATTTT. It specifies CASSLAGQVNQPQHF. The chain couples TRBV5-6 to TRBJ1-5; D is unclear. There are 15 residues in the CDR3. Germline CDR1 and CDR2: SGHDT and YYEEEE. V lost 0 bases, J lost 4 bases, and 11 bases lay in between.

This clone was picked up a small number of times. The chain carries TRBV30 and TRBJ2-7; D gene unclear. V was trimmed by 0 bases and J by 3 bases, leaving 6 bases between them. The CDR3 contains 12 residues. The germline V gene has CDR1 GTSNPN and CDR2 SVGIG (reference sequence). CDR3 in DNA: TGTGCCTGGAGTGTTCCAGGCTACGAGCAGTACTTC. Translation gives CAWSVPGYEQYF.

The CDR3 loop is CASSGARNTEAFF. DNA for the CDR3: TGTGCCAGCTCAGGGGCTCGGAACACTGAAGCTTTCTTT. The rearrangement uses TRBV18 and TRBJ1-1; the D gene is possibly TRBD1 (5 bases). This CDR3 comprises 13 residues. V shed 5 bases and J shed 1 base, with 8 bases lying between them. The germline V gene has CDR1 KGHSH and CDR2 LQKENI. Looking up the rest from reference TRBV18 and TRBJ1-1 gives the full variable domain: NAGVMQNPRHLVRRRGQEARLRCSPMKGHSHVYWYRQLPEEGLKFMVYLQKENIIDESGMPKERFSAEFPKEGPSILRIQQVVRGDSAAYFCASSGARNTEAFFGQGTRLTVV.

V is TRBV2 and J is TRBJ2-6; 10 bases are a match to TRBD1. This CDR3 has 17 amino acids. With V trimmed by 7 bases and J by 3 bases, 9 bases remained unmatched. Germline V gives CDR1 SNHLY, CDR2 FYNNEI. The CDR3 region is CASTPGQGYGGANVLTF. The CDR3 nucleotides read TGTGCCAGCACCCCGGGACAGGGGTATGGTGGGGCCAACGTCCTGACTTTC.

V is TRBV27 and J is TRBJ2-1; no firm D call. There are 16 residues in the CDR3. The germline gives CDR1 MNHEY, CDR2 SMNVEV (reference sequence). With 5 bases removed from V and 5 bases from J, the gap between germline ends came to 19 bases. Written as DNA, the CDR3 is TGTGCCAGCAGTCCGTACGCGTCGGAGCGTCACAATGAGCAGTTCTTC. This codes for CASSPYASERHNEQFF.

This clone was seen a single time. The chain recombines TRBV5-6 with TRBJ2-6; D possibly corresponds to TRBD1 (6 bases). V shed 4 bases and J shed 7 bases, with 24 bases lying between them. Germline CDR1 reads SGHDT; CDR2 reads YYEEEE. This CDR3 has 18 amino acids. The CDR3 region has the DNA TGTGCCAGCAGCCAAACCGCGTGGACAGTCCTGAGAGCCAACGTCCTGACTTTC. Encoded protein: CASSQTAWTVLRANVLTF.

The V and J genes are TRBV10-3 and TRBJ1-2; unclear D gene. The V gene lost 6 bases and the J gene lost 4 bases, with 9 bases spanning the gap. CDR1 is ENHRY, CDR2 SYGVKD, per germline. This CDR3 is built from 12 residues. The CDR3 loop is CAISRDVYGYTF. The DNA of the CDR3 is TGTGCCATCAGCCGGGATGTCTATGGCTACACCTTC.

The chain recombines TRBV21-1 with TRBJ2-3; TRBD2, the D gene given by the table, was not confirmed from the DNA. TRBV21-1 is deemed a pseudogene. This CDR3 is built from 16 residues. This CDR3 is CASSKDGREGSDTQYF. CDR3 nucleotides: TGTGCCAGCAGCAAAGATGGGCGGGAGGGCTCAGATACGCAGTATTTT.

The chain recombines TRBV7-9 with TRBJ1-5; tentative D call: TRBD1 (5 bases). The V and J ends lost 6 bases and 9 bases respectively, with 12 bases between them. CDR1 is SEHNR, CDR2 FQNEAQ, per germline (reference sequence). The CDR3 runs to 12 residues. The CDR3 sequence is CASSSGHRPQHF. DNA for the CDR3: TGTGCCAGCAGTTCAGGACATCGGCCCCAGCATTTT. The full variable domain, in which reference TRBV7-9 and TRBJ1-5 provide the parts outside the CDR3, is DTGVSQNPRHKITKRGQNVTFRCDPISEHNRLYWYRQTLGQGPEFLTYFQNEAQLEKSRLLSDRFSAERPKGSFSTLEIQRTEQGDSAMYLCASSSGHRPQHFGDGTRLSIL.

This clone has just a few counts. The chain has TRBV3-1 (or the pseudogene TRBV3-2) and TRBJ1-1; possible D gene TRBD1, 6 bases. This CDR3 contains 16 residues. Germline V CDR1 and CDR2: LGHDT, YNNKEL (reference sequence). V was cut by 4 bases and J by 0 bases, with 15 bases left in between. The CDR3 loop is CASSPAVGAMNTEAFF. The CDR3 coding sequence is TGTGCCAGCAGCCCGGCGGTGGGGGCCATGAACACTGAAGCTTTCTTT.

This clone was found once. This chain joins TRBV9 and TRBJ1-1, with unresolved D. The CDR3 is made up of 13 amino acids. Germline V gene data show CDR1 as SGDLS and CDR2 as YYNGEE. Trimming pared 4 bases from V and 5 bases from J, leaving 12 bases between. The CDR3 DNA follows: TGTGCCAGCAGCCCATTGTCGGGGACTGAAGCTTTCTTT. Translated: CASSPLSGTEAFF.

This chain uses TRBV5-6 with TRBJ2-7; D unresolved. The germline CDR1 and CDR2 sequences are SGHDT and YYEEEE. This CDR3 is 12 amino acids long. The germline V and J ends were trimmed by 6 bases and 7 bases, with 14 bases remaining between them. CDR3 protein: CASTNRVREQYF. The CDR3 DNA reads as TGTGCCAGCACGAACCGCGTGAGGGAGCAGTACTTC.

The chain joins TRBV30 to TRBJ1-4; D remains ambiguous. Between the trimmed V and J ends, which lost 2 bases and 7 bases, there was a span of 11 bases. The CDR3 has 13 amino acids. Germline V gives CDR1 GTSNPN, CDR2 SVGIG (reference sequence). The CDR3 spells CAWSSGSGEKLFF. Here the CDR3 DNA reads TGTGCCTGGAGTTCTGGGTCGGGTGAAAAACTGTTTTTT.

V usage is TRBV21-1 and J usage is TRBJ2-1; no DNA check was done on the table's D call, TRBD2. TRBV21-1 is a pseudogene. CDR3 length: 17 amino acids. The CDR3 DNA reads as TGTGCCAGCAGCGAAAGCCGCCGGACTAGCGGGAGCAATGAGCAGTTCTTC. This encodes CASSESRRTSGSNEQFF.

The chain combines TRBV4-1 with TRBJ1-1; no firm D call. CDR3 length: 15 residues. CDR1 and CDR2 (germline): MGHRA, YSYEKL. V was pared by 0 bases and J by 10 bases, with 18 bases between. CDR3 in amino acids: CASSQDMIWAERAFF. The CDR3 DNA reads TGCGCCAGCAGCCAAGACATGATCTGGGCAGAAAGAGCTTTCTTT.

V usage is TRBV12-3 or TRBV12-4 and J usage is TRBJ1-1, with D uncertain. The V end was cut by 1 base, the J end by 6 bases, with 6 bases between. This CDR3 spans 12 amino acids. This chain's CDR3 is CASSLVSAEAFF. The CDR3 nucleotides are TGTGCCAGCAGTTTAGTCAGTGCTGAAGCTTTCTTT.